This TCR beta chain was observed in a study of blood T cell repertoires in COVID-19. Study context: Sites in the United States, Italy and Spain provided acute and convalescent COVID-19 samples.

This CDR3 contains 15 residues. The germline V gene has CDR1 SGHKS and CDR2 YYEKEE (reference sequence). Losses at the gene ends were 5 bases for V and 5 bases for J; bases not matched to a gene: 12. Data came from immunoSEQ multiplex PCR; TCRdb stores just in-frame clones and leaves some out. The data contain roughly 200,000 clones, 86% of them singletons. Participant age was roughly 18 to 100 years, and participants resided in 25 or so US areas. Cohorts were determined from participant-reported clinical history. Individuals in the exposed group had encountered a COVID-19 case within 2 weeks preceding study entry.

This TCR was recovered from a woman in her 30s who had been exposed to COVID-19. The chain employs TRBV5-5 and TRBJ2-7, with 8 bases fitting TRBD1. The sequenced material came from PBMCs or T cells enriched from blood (not recorded which). The CDR3 is CASRLTQGARDEQYF. In DNA form, the CDR3 reads TGTGCCAGCAGACTAACGCAGGGGGCGCGTGACGAGCAGTACTTC.